This T cell receptor (beta chain) was identified in a study of blood T cell repertoires in COVID-19. Germline loops: CDR1 SGHRS, CDR2 YFSETQ. There are 13 residues in the CDR3. With 5 bases clipped from V and 3 bases from J, the junction kept 1 base outside the gene matches. Repertoires were generated with immunoSEQ multiplex PCR, while TCRdb's copy carries only in-frame clones and drops some. The profile shows some 200,000 clones, about 83% of them singletons. J is TRBJ2-2 and V is TRBV5-1; 7 nucleotides align to TRBD1. The clonotype comes from a woman in her 70s with COVID-19, enrolled during active disease. Sequencing input: peripheral blood. The CDR3 DNA is TGCGCCAGCAGTGGACAGGACACCGGGGAGCTGTTTTTT. This gives the protein CASSGQDTGELFF.